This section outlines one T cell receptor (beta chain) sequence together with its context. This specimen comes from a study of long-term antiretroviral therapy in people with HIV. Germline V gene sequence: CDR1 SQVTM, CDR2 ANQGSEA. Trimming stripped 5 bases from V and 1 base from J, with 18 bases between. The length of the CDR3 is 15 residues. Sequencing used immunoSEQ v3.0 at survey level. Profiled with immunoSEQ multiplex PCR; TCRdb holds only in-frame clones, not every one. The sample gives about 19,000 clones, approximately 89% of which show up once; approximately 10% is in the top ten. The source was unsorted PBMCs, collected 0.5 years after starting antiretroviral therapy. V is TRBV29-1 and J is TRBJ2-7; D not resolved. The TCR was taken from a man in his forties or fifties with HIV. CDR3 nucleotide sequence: TGCAGCGTTTTTCTAACCTCACCCGGTTCCTACGAGCAGTACTTC. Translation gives CSVFLTSPGSYEQYF.